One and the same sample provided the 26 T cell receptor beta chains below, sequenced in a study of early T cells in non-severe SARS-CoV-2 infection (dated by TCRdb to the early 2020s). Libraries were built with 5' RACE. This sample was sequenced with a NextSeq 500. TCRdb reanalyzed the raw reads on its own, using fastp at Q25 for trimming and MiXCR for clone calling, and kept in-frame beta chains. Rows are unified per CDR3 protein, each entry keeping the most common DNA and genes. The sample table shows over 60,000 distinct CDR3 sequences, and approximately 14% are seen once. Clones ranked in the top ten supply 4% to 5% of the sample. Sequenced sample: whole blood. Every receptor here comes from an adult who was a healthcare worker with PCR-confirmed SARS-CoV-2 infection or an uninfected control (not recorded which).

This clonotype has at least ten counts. CDR3 nucleotide sequence: TGTGCCAGCAGTAATACAGGGACTCAGCCCCAGCATTTT. Protein product: CASSNTGTQPQHF. V usage is TRBV6-5 and J usage is TRBJ1-5; tentative D call: TRBD1 (6 bases). Germline V gene data show CDR1 as MNHEY and CDR2 as SVGAGI. CDR3 length: 13 amino acids. V dropped 5 bases and J dropped 6 bases, with 11 bases sitting between them.

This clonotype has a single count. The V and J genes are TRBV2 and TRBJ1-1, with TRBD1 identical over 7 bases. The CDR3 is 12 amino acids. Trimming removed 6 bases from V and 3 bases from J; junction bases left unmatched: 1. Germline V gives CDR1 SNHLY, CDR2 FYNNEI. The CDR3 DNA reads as TGTGCCAGCAGGGGGACAGACACTGAAGCTTTCTTT. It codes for CASRGTDTEAFF.

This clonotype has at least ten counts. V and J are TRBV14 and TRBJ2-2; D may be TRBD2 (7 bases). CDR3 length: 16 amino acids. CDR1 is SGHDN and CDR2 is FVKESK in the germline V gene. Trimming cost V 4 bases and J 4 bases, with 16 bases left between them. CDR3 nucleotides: TGTGCCAGCAGCCCCTCATGGGGGGGCTTCACCGGGGAGCTGTTTTTT. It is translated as CASSPSWGGFTGELFF.

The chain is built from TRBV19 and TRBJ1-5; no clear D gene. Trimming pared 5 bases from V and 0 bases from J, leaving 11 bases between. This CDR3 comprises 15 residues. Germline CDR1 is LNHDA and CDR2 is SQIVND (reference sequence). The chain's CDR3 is CASSGGLNSNQPQHF. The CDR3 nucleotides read TGTGCCAGTAGTGGAGGTCTGAATAGCAATCAGCCCCAGCATTTT. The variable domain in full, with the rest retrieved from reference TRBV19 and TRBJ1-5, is DGGITQSPKYLFRKEGQNVTLSCEQNLNHDAMYWYRQDPGQGLRLIYYSQIVNDFQKGDIAEGYSVSREKKESFPLTVTSAQKNPTAFYLCASSGGLNSNQPQHFGDGTRLSIL.

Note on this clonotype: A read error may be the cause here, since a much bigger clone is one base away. Here the CDR3 reads CASSYPYMGTEAFF. CDR3 DNA: TGTGCCAGCAGTTACCCGTACATGGGCACTGAAGCTTTCTTT. The V call is TRBV6-6, the J call TRBJ1-1, with no clear D. The ends were cut back, 2 bases at V and 4 bases at J, with 11 bases in the middle. Germline assignment: CDR1 MNHNY and CDR2 SVGAGI (reference sequence). The CDR3 contains 14 residues.

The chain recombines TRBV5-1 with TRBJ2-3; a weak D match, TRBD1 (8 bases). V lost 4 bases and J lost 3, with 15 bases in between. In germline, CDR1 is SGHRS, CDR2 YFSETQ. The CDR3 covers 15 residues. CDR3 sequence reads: CASSPGQGGTDTQYF. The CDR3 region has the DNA TGCGCCAGCAGCCCCGGACAGGGAGGGACAGATACGCAGTATTTT.

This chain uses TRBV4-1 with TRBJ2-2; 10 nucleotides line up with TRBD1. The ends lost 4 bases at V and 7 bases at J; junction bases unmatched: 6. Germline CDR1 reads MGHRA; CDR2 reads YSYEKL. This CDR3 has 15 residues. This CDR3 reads CASSLPGQGNGELFF. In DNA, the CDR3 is TGCGCCAGCAGCCTCCCGGGACAGGGGAACGGGGAGCTGTTTTTT.

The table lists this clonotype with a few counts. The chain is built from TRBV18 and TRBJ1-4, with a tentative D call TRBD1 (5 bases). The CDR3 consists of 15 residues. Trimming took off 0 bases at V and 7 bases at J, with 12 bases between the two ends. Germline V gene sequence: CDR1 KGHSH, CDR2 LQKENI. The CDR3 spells CASSPPVGVGEKLFF. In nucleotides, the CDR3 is TGTGCCAGCTCACCACCGGTGGGGGTTGGTGAAAAACTGTTTTTT.

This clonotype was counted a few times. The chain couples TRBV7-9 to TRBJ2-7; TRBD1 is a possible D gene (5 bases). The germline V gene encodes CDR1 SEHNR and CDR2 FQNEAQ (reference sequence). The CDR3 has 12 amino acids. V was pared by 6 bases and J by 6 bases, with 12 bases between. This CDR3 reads CASSLQEGEQYF. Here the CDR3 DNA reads TGTGCCAGCAGTTTACAGGAAGGCGAGCAGTACTTC.

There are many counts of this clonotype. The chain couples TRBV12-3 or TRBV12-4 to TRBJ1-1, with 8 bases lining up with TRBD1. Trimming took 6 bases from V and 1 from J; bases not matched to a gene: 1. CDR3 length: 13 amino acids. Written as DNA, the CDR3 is TGTGCCAGCAGAGGGACAGGGAACACTGAAGCTTTCTTT. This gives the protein CASRGTGNTEAFF.

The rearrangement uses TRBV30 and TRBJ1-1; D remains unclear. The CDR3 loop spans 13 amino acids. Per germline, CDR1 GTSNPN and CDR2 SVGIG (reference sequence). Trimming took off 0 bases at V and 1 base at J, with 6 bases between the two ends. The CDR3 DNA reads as TGTGCCTGGAGTGTACGGGGGAACACTGAAGCTTTCTTT. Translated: CAWSVRGNTEAFF.

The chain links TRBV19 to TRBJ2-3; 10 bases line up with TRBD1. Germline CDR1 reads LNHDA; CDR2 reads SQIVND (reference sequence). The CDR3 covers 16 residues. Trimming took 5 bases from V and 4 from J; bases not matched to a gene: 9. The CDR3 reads CASSPTGGAAPDTQYF. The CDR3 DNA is TGTGCCAGTAGTCCGACAGGGGGCGCAGCCCCAGATACGCAGTATTTT.

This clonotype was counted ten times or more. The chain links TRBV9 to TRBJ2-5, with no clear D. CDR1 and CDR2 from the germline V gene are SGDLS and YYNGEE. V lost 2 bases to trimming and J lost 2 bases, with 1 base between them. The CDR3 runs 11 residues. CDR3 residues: CASSVQETQYF. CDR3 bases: TGTGCCAGCAGCGTGCAAGAGACCCAGTACTTC.

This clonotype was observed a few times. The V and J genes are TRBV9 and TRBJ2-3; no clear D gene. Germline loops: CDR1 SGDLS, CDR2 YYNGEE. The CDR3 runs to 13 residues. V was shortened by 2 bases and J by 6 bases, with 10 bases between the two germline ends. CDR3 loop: CASSVTYGDTQYF. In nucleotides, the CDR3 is TGTGCCAGCAGCGTCACCTACGGGGATACGCAGTATTTT.

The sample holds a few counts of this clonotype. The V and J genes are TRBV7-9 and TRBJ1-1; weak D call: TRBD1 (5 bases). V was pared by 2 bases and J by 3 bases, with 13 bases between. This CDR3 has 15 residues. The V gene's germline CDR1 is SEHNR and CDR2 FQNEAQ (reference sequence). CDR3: CASSLLGGADTEAFF. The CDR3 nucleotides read TGTGCCAGCAGCTTATTGGGGGGAGCGGACACTGAAGCTTTCTTT.

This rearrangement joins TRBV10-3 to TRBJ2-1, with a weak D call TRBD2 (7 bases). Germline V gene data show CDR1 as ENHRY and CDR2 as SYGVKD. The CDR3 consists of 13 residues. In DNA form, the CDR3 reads TGTGCTAACTCCCCCAGGGGCGGGGGTGAGCAGTTCTTC. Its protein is CANSPRGGGEQFF.

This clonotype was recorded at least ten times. CDR3 residues: CASSQVGGSGYTF. Here the CDR3 DNA reads TGTGCCAGCAGCCAAGTTGGGGGCTCGGGCTACACCTTC. V and J are TRBV3-1 and TRBJ1-2; a weak D match, TRBD1 (6 bases). This CDR3 is built from 13 residues. Trimming removed 1 base from V and 8 bases from J, with 11 bases in between. The germline V gene has CDR1 LGHDT and CDR2 YNNKEL (reference sequence).

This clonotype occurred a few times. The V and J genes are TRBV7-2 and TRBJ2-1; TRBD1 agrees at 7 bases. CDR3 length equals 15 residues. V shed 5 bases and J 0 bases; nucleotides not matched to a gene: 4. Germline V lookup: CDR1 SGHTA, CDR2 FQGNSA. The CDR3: CASSDRASSYNEQFF. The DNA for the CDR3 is TGTGCCAGCAGCGACAGGGCGAGCTCCTACAATGAGCAGTTCTTC.

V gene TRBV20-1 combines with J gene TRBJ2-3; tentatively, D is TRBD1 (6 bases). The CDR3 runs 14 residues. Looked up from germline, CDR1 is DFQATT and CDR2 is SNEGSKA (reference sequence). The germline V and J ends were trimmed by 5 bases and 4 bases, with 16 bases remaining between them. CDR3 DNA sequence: TGCAGTGCTCCAAATACCAGGGGCCCAGATACGCAGTATTTT. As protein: CSAPNTRGPDTQYF.

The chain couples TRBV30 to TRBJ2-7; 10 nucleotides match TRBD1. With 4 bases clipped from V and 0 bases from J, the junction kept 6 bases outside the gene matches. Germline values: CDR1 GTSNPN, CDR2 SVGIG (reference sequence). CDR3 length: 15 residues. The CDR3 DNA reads TGTGCCTGGACCCCGGGACAGGGGATCTCCTACGAGCAGTACTTC. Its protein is CAWTPGQGISYEQYF.

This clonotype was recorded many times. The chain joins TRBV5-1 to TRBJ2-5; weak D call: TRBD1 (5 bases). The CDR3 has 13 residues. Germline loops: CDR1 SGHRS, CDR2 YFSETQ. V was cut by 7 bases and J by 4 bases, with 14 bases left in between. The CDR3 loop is CASSGQGIETQYF. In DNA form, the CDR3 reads TGCGCCAGCTCGGGCCAGGGAATAGAGACCCAGTACTTC.

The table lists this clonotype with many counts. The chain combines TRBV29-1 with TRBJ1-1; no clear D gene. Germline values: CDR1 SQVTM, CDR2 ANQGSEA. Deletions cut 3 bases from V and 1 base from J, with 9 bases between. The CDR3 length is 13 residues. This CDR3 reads CSVEAAENTEAFF. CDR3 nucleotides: TGCAGCGTTGAGGCAGCCGAGAACACTGAAGCTTTCTTT.

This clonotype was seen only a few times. The CDR3 reads CASSTNPGGTNTGELFF. CDR3 nucleotides: TGCGCCAGCAGCACAAACCCTGGGGGAACAAACACCGGGGAGCTGTTTTTT. The chain has TRBV5-1 and TRBJ2-2; D is possibly TRBD1 or TRBD2 (5 bases each). The germline V gene has CDR1 SGHRS and CDR2 YFSETQ. V dropped 4 bases and J dropped 2 bases, with 18 bases sitting between them. The CDR3 is made up of 17 amino acids.

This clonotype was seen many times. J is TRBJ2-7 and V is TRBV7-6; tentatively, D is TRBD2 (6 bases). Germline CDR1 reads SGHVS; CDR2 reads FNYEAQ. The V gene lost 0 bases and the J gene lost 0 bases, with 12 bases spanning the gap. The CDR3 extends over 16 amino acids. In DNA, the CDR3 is TGTGCCAGCAGCTTAGCGCGTCGGACTAACTCCTACGAGCAGTACTTC. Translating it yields CASSLARRTNSYEQYF. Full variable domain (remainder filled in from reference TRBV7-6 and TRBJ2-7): GAGVSQSPRYKVTKRGQDVALRCDPISGHVSLYWYRQALGQGPEFLTYFNYEAQQDKSGLPNDRFSAERPEGSISTLTIQRTEQRDSAMYRCASSLARRTNSYEQYFGPGTRLTVT.

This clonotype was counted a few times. CDR3 nucleotide sequence: TGTGCCAGCAGTTTATTTTCGGGACAATACACAGATACGCAGTATTTT. It is translated as CASSLFSGQYTDTQYF. The chain recombines TRBV27 with TRBJ2-3, with D possibly being TRBD1 (6 bases). The germline CDR1 and CDR2 sequences are MNHEY and SMNVEV (reference sequence). CDR3 length: 16 residues. V gave up 1 base and J gave up 2 bases, with 13 bases separating them.

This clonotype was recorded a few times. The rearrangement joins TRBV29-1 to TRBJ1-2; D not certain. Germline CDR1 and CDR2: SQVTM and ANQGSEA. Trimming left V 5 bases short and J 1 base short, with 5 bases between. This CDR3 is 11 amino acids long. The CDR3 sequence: CSVRGNYGYTF. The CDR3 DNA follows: TGCAGCGTTCGGGGTAACTATGGCTACACCTTC.